The rows below give T cell receptor beta chains drawn from one sample of a study of T cells after yellow fever vaccination. TCRdb analysed the 5' RACE reads with MiXCR anew, one entry per CDR3 protein. The sample records around 30,000 distinct CDR3 sequences, less than 8% being singletons. Material: PBMCs, either bulk or a sorted T-cell subset (CD4+, CD8+, memory, or dextramer-sorted; not recorded which), obtained on the day of the first yellow fever vaccination. Receptors were obtained from a man aged 18 to 30 who received the YFV17D yellow fever vaccine. CDR3s include the opening cysteine and the closing phenylalanine or tryptophan. The order of the fields is J gene, CDR3 length, D gene, clone size, V gene, CDR3 protein, CDR3 DNA. D genes are given only for firm matches. The size of a clone is reported for some rows only, either as once, few or many, or as a class for expanded clones.

TRBJ2-1 13 TRBD1 many TRBV6-5 CASSYRQGDEQFF TGTGCCAGCAGTTACAGGCAGGGGGATGAGCAGTTCTTC
TRBJ1-6 15 TRBD1 many TRBV5-6 CASSRYGTGESPLHF TGTGCCAGCAGCCGGTACGGGACAGGCGAATCACCCCTCCACTTT
TRBJ2-4 16 NA many TRBV10-2 CASSDTREVGKNIQYF TGCGCCAGCAGTGATACCAGGGAGGTCGGTAAAAACATTCAGTACTTC
TRBJ2-7 14 TRBD2 few TRBV7-2 CASTRTSGGGEQYF TGTGCCAGCACCCGGACTAGCGGGGGGGGCGAGCAGTACTTC
TRBJ2-3 16 NA few TRBV30 CAWSVLSGARTDTQYF TGTGCCTGGAGTGTACTGTCGGGGGCGCGCACAGATACGCAGTATTTT
TRBJ1-3 14 TRBD1 NA TRBV2 CASQQGANGNTIYF TGTGCCAGCCAACAGGGGGCTAATGGAAACACCATATATTTT
TRBJ2-2 14 NA many TRBV6-1 CASSEGGGAGELFF TGTGCCAGCAGTGAGGGAGGGGGCGCCGGGGAGCTGTTTTTT
TRBJ2-2 16 TRBD1 many TRBV24-1 CATSDGTGAHTGELFF TGTGCCACCAGTGATGGGACAGGGGCCCACACCGGGGAGCTGTTTTTT
TRBJ1-2 14 TRBD1 few TRBV6-1 CASSFRDRAYGYTF TGTGCCAGCAGCTTCCGGGACAGGGCATATGGCTACACCTTC
TRBJ1-5 16 TRBD1 many TRBV27 CASSIGQGARNQPQHF TGTGCCAGCAGTATAGGACAGGGGGCGAGGAATCAGCCCCAGCATTTT
TRBJ1-4 14 NA many TRBV20-1 CSARVGTGNEKLFF TGCAGTGCTAGAGTCGGTACAGGGAATGAAAAACTGTTTTTT
TRBJ1-5 16 NA NA TRBV6-5 CASSSQPTGRYQPQHF TGTGCCAGCAGTTCCCAACCCACAGGACGGTATCAGCCCCAGCATTTT
TRBJ2-5 13 NA many TRBV19 CASSIISKETQYF TGTGCCAGTAGTATTATCTCTAAAGAGACCCAGTACTTC
TRBJ2-7 18 NA many TRBV11-2 CASSPLVFGALSSYEQYF TGTGCCAGCAGCCCGTTGGTCTTCGGAGCGCTGAGCTCCTACGAGCAGTACTTC
TRBJ2-5 13 TRBD1 few TRBV12-3/TRBV12-4 CASSLTGVETQYF TGTGCCAGCAGTTTGACAGGGGTAGAGACCCAGTACTTC
TRBJ2-1 14 NA once TRBV24-1 CATSDSWWGNEQFF TGTGCCACCAGTGATTCCTGGTGGGGCAATGAGCAGTTCTTC
TRBJ2-1 13 NA many TRBV9 CASSPSTSNEQFF TGTGCCAGCAGCCCGTCAACTTCCAATGAGCAGTTCTTC
TRBJ1-1 15 NA many TRBV4-1 CASSQWIPRAGEAFF TGCGCCAGCAGCCAATGGATTCCCAGGGCGGGTGAAGCTTTCTTT
TRBJ2-2 13 NA many TRBV5-1 CASGTVPAGELFF TGCGCCAGCGGGACCGTCCCCGCCGGGGAGCTGTTTTTT
TRBJ2-1 17 NA many TRBV27 CASSSLSWLNLDNEQFF TGTGCCAGCAGTTCCTTATCATGGCTTAATTTAGACAATGAGCAGTTCTTC
TRBJ1-6 20 TRBD1 many TRBV15 CATSRDFLDRPHSYNSPLHF TGTGCCACCAGCAGAGATTTCCTGGACAGGCCGCACTCCTATAATTCACCCCTCCACTTT
TRBJ1-4 15 NA many TRBV2 CASSERVFQGEKLFF TGTGCCAGCAGTGAAAGGGTCTTTCAGGGTGAAAAACTGTTTTTT
TRBJ1-6 16 NA few TRBV6-1 CASSEKGRAHNSPLHF TGTGCCAGCAGTGAAAAGGGCAGGGCCCATAATTCACCCCTCCACTTT
TRBJ2-1 15 TRBD2 many TRBV20-1 CSARDSSGAYNEQFF TGCAGTGCTAGAGATTCTAGCGGAGCATACAATGAGCAGTTCTTC
TRBJ2-5 13 NA many TRBV18 CASSPRSQETQYF TGTGCCAGCTCACCACGTTCCCAAGAGACCCAGTACTTC
TRBJ1-3 12 NA many TRBV29-1 CSVVIPGNTIYF TGCAGCGTTGTAATCCCCGGAAACACCATATATTTT
TRBJ1-1 15 NA NA TRBV12-3/TRBV12-4 CASSLFANMNTEAFF TGTGCCAGCAGTTTATTTGCAAACATGAACACTGAAGCTTTCTTT
TRBJ2-7 18 TRBD1 many TRBV6-5 CASNRAGTGTGKTYEQYF TGTGCCAGCAATCGGGCGGGGACCGGGACAGGGAAAACCTACGAGCAGTACTTC
TRBJ1-1 17 NA NA TRBV5-4 CASSLAPMRQRGAEAFF TGTGCCAGCAGCTTGGCCCCGATGAGACAGCGGGGCGCTGAAGCTTTCTTT
TRBJ2-5 13 NA many TRBV12-3/TRBV12-4 CASSFVPEETQYF TGTGCCAGCAGTTTCGTGCCCGAAGAGACCCAGTACTTC
TRBJ2-5 12 NA many TRBV29-1 CSARTVQETQYF TGCAGCGCTCGGACGGTACAAGAGACCCAGTACTTC
TRBJ2-1 16 TRBD2 NA TRBV6-5 CASSYSGLAPYNEQFF TGTGCCAGCAGTTACTCTGGACTAGCGCCGTACAATGAGCAGTTCTTC
TRBJ2-5 15 TRBD2 medium-sized TRBV2 CASRKGAAGGETQYF TGTGCCAGCCGTAAAGGGGCGGCCGGGGGGGAGACCCAGTACTTC
TRBJ1-2 12 NA many TRBV12-3/TRBV12-4 CASSPGTSGYTF TGTGCCAGCAGTCCAGGGACATCTGGCTACACCTTC
TRBJ2-7 16 TRBD1 many TRBV11-2 CASSTHRDRGPREQYF TGTGCCAGCAGCACCCACCGGGACAGGGGGCCTCGGGAGCAGTACTTC
TRBJ1-2 14 TRBD1 few TRBV28 CASSSGTGVYGYTF TGTGCCAGCAGTTCCGGGACAGGGGTGTATGGCTACACCTTC
TRBJ2-3 13 NA many TRBV9 CASSVSPPDTQYF TGTGCCAGCAGCGTCTCTCCGCCAGATACGCAGTATTTT
TRBJ2-5 16 NA many TRBV9 CASSPTAGVQGETQYF TGTGCCAGCAGCCCAACCGCAGGGGTTCAAGGAGAGACCCAGTACTTC
TRBJ1-6 16 NA many TRBV20-1 CSARTTESSYNSPLHF TGCAGTGCTAGAACGACAGAAAGCTCCTATAATTCACCCCTCCACTTT
TRBJ2-5 15 NA NA TRBV5-5 CASSLGGMYQETQYF TGTGCCAGCAGCTTGGGGGGCATGTACCAAGAGACCCAGTACTTC
TRBJ2-6 19 TRBD1 few TRBV11-2 CASSSRGVDRGSGANVLTF TGTGCCAGCAGCTCCCGAGGAGTGGACAGGGGTTCTGGGGCCAACGTCCTGACTTTC
TRBJ2-3 15 TRBD2 many TRBV20-1 CSARDPGGVTDTQYF TGCAGTGCTAGAGATCCGGGGGGGGTCACAGATACGCAGTATTTT
TRBJ1-4 15 NA NA TRBV11-2 CASSNSGQPNEKLFF TGTGCCAGCAGCAATTCAGGACAGCCTAATGAAAAACTGTTTTTT